This T cell receptor (beta chain) was sequenced for a study of blood T cell repertoires in COVID-19 (TCRdb year 2020). With respect to the entire study: Samples from collaborators originated in the United States, Italy and Spain and spanned both the acute and convalescent phases of COVID-19. The material from the prospective study consisted of cDNA or gDNA derived from T cells, B-cell-depleted T cells, or PBMCs. A de-identified subject ID, COVID-19 status, age in years and sex were almost always included in the sample metadata. Subjects who had been exposed to COVID-19, were actively infected with it, or had recovered from it provided the deeply sampled blood TCRbeta repertoires that made up the dataset. Where available, HLA class I and class II types were taken from metadata supplied by the sample provider and were not determined by assay-based typing. The samples were drawn from the first 160 participants of the ongoing ImmuneRACE study and from 950 to 1,500 subjects provided by 6 global collaborators. The repertoires were made available in a free public database intended to serve as a resource for research on the immune response to SARS-CoV-2. Overall study outcomes, separate from this receptor: How much clinical and demographic metadata was included differed by source and by participant, and the metadata was provided uncurated.

To note about this clone: Its antigen specificity is not known. No much larger clone exists at a distance of one base, and base qualities are not known.

At one collaborating source in Seattle, patients were enrolled during active infection and were followed longitudinally through the course of disease. The collaborating institutions used their own protocols to collect whole blood in K2EDTA tubes. Collaborator samples were shipped for TCRbeta analysis as frozen whole blood, isolated PBMCs, or DNA extracted from either sample type. Trimming removed 0 bases from V and 1 base from J, leaving 8 bases between the germline ends. The germline V gene provides CDR1 SGDLS and CDR2 YYNGEE. Reading from cysteine to phenylalanine, the CDR3 counts 15 amino acids. This entry keeps only the CDR3 DNA: 45 bases, framed from base 1. TCRbeta CDR3 regions were amplified from genomic DNA using the immunoSEQ Assay, a bias-controlled multiplex PCR. Per the original workflow: Within the assay, amplification of reference gene primers was used to estimate how many nucleated cells each sample contained. To quantify the absolute abundance of each unique TCRbeta CDR3 rearrangement, sequence reads were collapsed and filtered. For each sample, productive Simpson clonality was calculated as the square root of Simpson's diversity index across productive rearrangements. TCRdb stores this immuneACCESS table with in-frame sequences only. Part of the clones is absent; in the studies checked, under half of the shortfall reflects unresolved V genes, and no reason is known for the rest. That table supplies the V and J calls and clone size; D and trimming were determined from the DNA. Within this sample are 100,000 to 150,000 clones, with roughly 91% of them counted one time only. The top ten hold roughly 4.3% of the sample.

The TCR sequence derives from a man aged 60 to 69 with COVID-19, enrolled during active disease. Sequencing was carried out using peripheral blood. The chain couples TRBV9 to TRBJ1-3, and the D gene may be TRBD1, 6 bases matching. The nucleotide sequence reads TGTGCCAGCAGCGTAGACAGGGTATCTGGAAACACCATATATTTT. This codes for CASSVDRVSGNTIYF.